Listed here is a single T cell receptor beta chain. Its antigen is currently not known. Base qualities are missing; no much larger clone stands one base away. In Seattle, one collaborating source enrolled patients while the infection was active and tracked those patients longitudinally over the course of disease. Whole blood was collected in K2EDTA tubes by collaborating institutions according to the institutions' own protocols. For TCRbeta analysis, collaborators shipped samples in one of three forms: frozen whole blood, isolated PBMCs, or DNA extracted from either of those sample types. The immunoSEQ Assay, a bias-controlled multiplex PCR, was used to amplify TCRbeta CDR3 regions from genomic DNA. Processing in the source paper ran as follows. Nucleated cell counts per sample were estimated from amplification of reference gene primers within the assay. To quantify the absolute abundance of each unique TCRbeta CDR3 rearrangement, sequence reads were collapsed and filtered. Productive Simpson clonality was computed per sample as the square root of Simpson's diversity index over productive rearrangements. In its TCRdb copy, this immuneACCESS table keeps in-frame sequences only and misses some clones. Where compared with another copy, unresolved V genes explain less than half of these, and the others have no known cause. That table gives V, J and clone size, and the DNA gave D and trimming. For this sample the table gives approximately 180,000 clones, of which over 65% were detected only once. The ten largest clones represent 18% of the sample.

This sample is part of a study of blood T cell repertoires in COVID-19 (dated by TCRdb to the early 2020s). Concerning the study at large: Samples covering the acute and convalescent phases of COVID-19 were provided by collaborators in the United States, Italy and Spain. Sample metadata almost always included a de-identified subject ID, COVID-19 status, age in years and sex. The prospective study material was composed of cDNA or gDNA derived from T cells, B-cell-depleted T cells, or PBMCs. The samples were drawn from the first 160 participants of the ongoing ImmuneRACE study and from over 950 subjects provided by 6 global collaborators. The repertoires were made available in a free public database intended to serve as a resource for research on the immune response to SARS-CoV-2. Where available, HLA class I and class II types were taken from metadata supplied by the sample provider and were not determined by assay-based typing. Deeply sampled blood TCRbeta repertoires from subjects exposed to, actively infected with, or recovered from COVID-19 were included in the dataset.

General study outcomes and caveats: The quantity of clinical and demographic metadata differed by source and by participant and was supplied without curation.

Via the germline V gene, CDR1 is SGHDN and CDR2 FVKESK. Cut back by 4 bases and 1 base, the V and J ends lie 10 bases apart. Counted from cysteine to phenylalanine, this CDR3 has 14 amino acids. The DNA shown is the 42-base CDR3, in frame from base 1. Recombination connected TRBV14 to TRBJ2-5, and the D gene may be TRBD2, 5 bases matching. Source material: peripheral blood. This TCR came from a person aged 65-85 years with COVID-19, enrolled during active disease. The CDR3 has the sequence CASSPFAGQETQYF. At the DNA level, the sequence is TGTGCCAGCAGCCCCTTTGCGGGCCAAGAGACCCAGTACTTC. This CDR3, with the reference TRBV14 and TRBJ2-5 proteins standing in past its ends, gives the full variable domain EAGVTQFPSHSVIEKGQTVTLRCDPISGHDNLYWYRRVMGKEIKFLLHFVKESKQDESGMPNNRFLAERTGGTYSTLKVQPAELEDSGVYFCASSPFAGQETQYFGPGTRLLVL.